This T cell receptor (beta chain) was documented in a study of post-analysis software for immune sequencing data. Germline V gives CDR1 SQVTM, CDR2 ANQGSEA. This CDR3 region has 14 residues. Findings of the study overall: Versus controls, multiple sclerosis patients showed significantly lower diversity (normalized Chao1). The five TRBV segments detected at higher frequency in patients than in controls included TRBV5-6, TRBV5-1 and TRBV20-1.

cDNA libraries of TCR beta carried unique molecular identifiers. Approximately 500,000 cDNA molecules were obtained per 1 to 10 million input T cells. TCRdb recomputed calls from the PCR reads with MiXCR, one row per CDR3 protein. The table includes roughly 600,000 distinct CDR3 sequences, about 44% detected once. This clonotype was counted only a few times. Its antigen is undetermined. The specimen sequenced was blood. The TCR originated in a girl aged 5-17 years with multiple sclerosis. V gene TRBV29-1 combines with J gene TRBJ2-5; the match to TRBD1 covers 8 bases. Gene TRBJ2-7 matches the end of the DNA better, so the J call may be wrong. CDR3 residues: CSARTGSGLYEQYF. The CDR3, as DNA: TGCAGCGCCCGGACAGGGTCCGGCCTTTACGAGCAGTACTTC.